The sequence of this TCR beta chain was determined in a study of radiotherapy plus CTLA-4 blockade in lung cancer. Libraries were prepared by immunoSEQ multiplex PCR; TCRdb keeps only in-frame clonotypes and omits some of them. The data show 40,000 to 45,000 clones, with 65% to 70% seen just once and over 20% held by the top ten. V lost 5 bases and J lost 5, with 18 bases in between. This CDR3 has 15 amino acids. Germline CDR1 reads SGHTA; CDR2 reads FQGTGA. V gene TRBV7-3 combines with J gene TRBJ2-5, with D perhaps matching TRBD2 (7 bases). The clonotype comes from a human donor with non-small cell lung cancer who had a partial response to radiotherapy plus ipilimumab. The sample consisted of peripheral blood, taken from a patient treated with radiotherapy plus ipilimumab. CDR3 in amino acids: CASSPRGGGEETQYF. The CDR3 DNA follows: TGTGCCAGCAGCCCGAGAGGGGGGGGCGAGGAGACCCAGTACTTC.